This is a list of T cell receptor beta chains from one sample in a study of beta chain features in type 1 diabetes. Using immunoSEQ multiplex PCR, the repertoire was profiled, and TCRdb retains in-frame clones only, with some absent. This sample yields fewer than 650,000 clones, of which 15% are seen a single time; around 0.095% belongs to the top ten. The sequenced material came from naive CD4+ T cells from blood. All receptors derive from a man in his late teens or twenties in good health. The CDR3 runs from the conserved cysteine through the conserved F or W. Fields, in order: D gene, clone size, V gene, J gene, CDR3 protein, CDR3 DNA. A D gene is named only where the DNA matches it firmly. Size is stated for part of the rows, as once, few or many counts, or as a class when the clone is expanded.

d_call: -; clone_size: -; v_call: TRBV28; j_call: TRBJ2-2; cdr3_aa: CATRSGNTGELFF; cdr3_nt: TGTGCCACGCGTAGCGGGAACACCGGGGAGCTGTTTTTT
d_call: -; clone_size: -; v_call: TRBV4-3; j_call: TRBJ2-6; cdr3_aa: CASSQVYAGSGANVLTF; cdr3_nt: TGCGCCAGCAGCCAAGTATATGCCGGATCAGGGGCCAACGTCCTGACTTTC
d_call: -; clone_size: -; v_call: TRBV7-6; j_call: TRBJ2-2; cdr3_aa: CASSLTGLRTGELFF; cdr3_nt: TGTGCCAGCAGCTTAACAGGCCTAAGGACCGGGGAGCTGTTTTTT
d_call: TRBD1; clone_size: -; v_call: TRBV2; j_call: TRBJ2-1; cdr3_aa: CASMGQGVYNEQFF; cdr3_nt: TGTGCCAGCATGGGCCAGGGGGTCTACAATGAGCAGTTCTTC
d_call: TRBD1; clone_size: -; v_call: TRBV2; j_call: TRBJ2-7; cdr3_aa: CASSERQGIAYEQYF; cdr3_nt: TGTGCCAGCAGTGAAAGACAGGGCATTGCCTACGAGCAGTACTTC
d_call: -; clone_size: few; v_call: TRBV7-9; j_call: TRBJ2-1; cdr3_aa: CASNNYNEQFF; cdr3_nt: TGTGCCAGCAACAACTACAATGAGCAGTTCTTC
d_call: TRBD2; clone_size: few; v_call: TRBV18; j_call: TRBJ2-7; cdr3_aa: CASSPQSGGGPYEQYF; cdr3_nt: TGTGCCAGCTCACCACAGAGCGGGGGGGGCCCCTACGAGCAGTACTTC
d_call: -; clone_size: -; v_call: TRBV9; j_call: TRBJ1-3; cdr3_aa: CASSVAGNTIYF; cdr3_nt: TGTGCCAGCAGCGTCGCTGGAAACACCATATATTTT
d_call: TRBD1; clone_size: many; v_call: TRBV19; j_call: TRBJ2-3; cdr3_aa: CATTDRPRDTQYF; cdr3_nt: TGTGCTACGACGGACAGGCCGCGAGATACGCAGTATTTT
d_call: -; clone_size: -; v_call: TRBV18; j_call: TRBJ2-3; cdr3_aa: CASSPLQGPDTQYF; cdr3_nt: TGTGCCAGCTCACCGCTACAGGGCCCAGATACGCAGTATTTT
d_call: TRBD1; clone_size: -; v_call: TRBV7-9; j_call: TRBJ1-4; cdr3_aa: CASSLGDRATNEKLFF; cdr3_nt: TGTGCCAGCAGCTTAGGGGACAGGGCAACTAATGAAAAACTGTTTTTT
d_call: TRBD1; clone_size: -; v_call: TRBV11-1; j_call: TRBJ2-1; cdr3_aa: CASSHRTGFEQFF; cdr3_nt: TGTGCCAGCAGCCACCGGACAGGGTTTGAGCAGTTCTTC
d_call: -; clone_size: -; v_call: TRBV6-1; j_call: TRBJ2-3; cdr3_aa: CASSLAPSTDTQYF; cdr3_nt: TGTGCCAGCAGTCTAGCTCCCAGCACAGATACGCAGTATTTT
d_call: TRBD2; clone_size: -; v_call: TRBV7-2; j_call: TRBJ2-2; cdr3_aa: CASSPFGGAAGELFF; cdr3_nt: TGTGCCAGCAGCCCCTTCGGGGGGGCCGCCGGGGAGCTGTTTTTT
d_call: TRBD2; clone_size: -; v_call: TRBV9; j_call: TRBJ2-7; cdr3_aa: CASSPREGTGHEQYF; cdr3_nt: TGTGCCAGCAGCCCCCGGGAGGGTACGGGCCACGAGCAGTACTTC
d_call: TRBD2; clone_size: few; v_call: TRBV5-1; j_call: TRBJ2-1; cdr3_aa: CASSLDPSGEQFF; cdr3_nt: TGCGCCAGCAGCTTGGACCCTAGCGGTGAGCAGTTCTTC
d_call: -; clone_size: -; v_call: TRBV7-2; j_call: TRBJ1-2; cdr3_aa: CASSSGAPYGYTF; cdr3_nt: TGTGCCAGCAGCTCGGGAGCCCCCTATGGCTACACCTTC
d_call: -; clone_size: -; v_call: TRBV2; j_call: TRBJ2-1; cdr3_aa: CASSTQQVLSSYNEQFF; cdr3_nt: TGTGCCAGCAGTACACAACAGGTTCTTAGCTCCTACAATGAGCAGTTCTTC
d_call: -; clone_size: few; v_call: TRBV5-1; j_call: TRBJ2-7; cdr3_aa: CASSPRFIPYEQYF; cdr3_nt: TGCGCCAGCAGCCCTCGCTTTATTCCCTACGAGCAGTACTTC
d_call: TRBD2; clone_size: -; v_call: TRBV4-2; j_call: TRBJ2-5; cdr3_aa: CASSQDPKRGAFETQYF; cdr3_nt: TGTGCCAGCAGCCAAGACCCAAAGCGGGGGGCGTTCGAGACCCAGTACTTC
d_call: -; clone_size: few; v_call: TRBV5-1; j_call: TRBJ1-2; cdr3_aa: CASSLVGEGYTF; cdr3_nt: TGCGCCAGCAGCTTGGTGGGGGAAGGCTACACCTTC
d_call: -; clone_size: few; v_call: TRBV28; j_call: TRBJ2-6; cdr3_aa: CASSSPGAGANVLTF; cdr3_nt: TGTGCCAGCAGTTCCCCGGGGGCTGGGGCCAACGTCCTGACTTTC
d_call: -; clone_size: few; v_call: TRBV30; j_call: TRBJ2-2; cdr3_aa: CACRPRVTGELFF; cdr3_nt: TGTGCCTGCCGCCCGAGAGTCACCGGGGAGCTGTTTTTT
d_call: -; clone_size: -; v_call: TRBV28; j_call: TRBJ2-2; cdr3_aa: CASKQFIGELFF; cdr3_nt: TGTGCCAGCAAACAGTTTATCGGGGAGCTGTTTTTT
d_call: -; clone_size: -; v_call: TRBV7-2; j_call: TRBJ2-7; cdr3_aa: CASSLGTGFNYEQYF; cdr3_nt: TGTGCCAGCAGCTTAGGGACTGGGTTTAACTACGAGCAGTACTTC
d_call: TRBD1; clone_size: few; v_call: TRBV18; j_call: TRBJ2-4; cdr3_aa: CASTTGLAKNIQYF; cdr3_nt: TGTGCCAGCACGACAGGGCTCGCCAAAAACATTCAGTACTTC
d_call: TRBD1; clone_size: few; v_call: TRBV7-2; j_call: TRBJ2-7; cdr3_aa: CASSWQLGQSEQYF; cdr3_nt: TGTGCCAGCAGCTGGCAATTGGGACAGAGCGAGCAGTACTTC
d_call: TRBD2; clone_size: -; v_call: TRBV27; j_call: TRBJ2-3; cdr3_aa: CASSLDLTSGGATQYF; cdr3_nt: TGTGCCAGCAGCCTAGACCTCACTAGCGGGGGGGCTACGCAGTATTTT
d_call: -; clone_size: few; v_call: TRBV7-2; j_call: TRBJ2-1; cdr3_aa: CASTERYSSYNEQFF; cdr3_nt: TGTGCCAGCACAGAAAGGTATAGCTCCTACAATGAGCAGTTCTTC
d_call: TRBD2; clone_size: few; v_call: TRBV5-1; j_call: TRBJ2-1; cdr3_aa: CASSNLAREGNEQFF; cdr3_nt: TGCGCCAGCAGCAACTTAGCGAGGGAGGGCAATGAGCAGTTCTTC
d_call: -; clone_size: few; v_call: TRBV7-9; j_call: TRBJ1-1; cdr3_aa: CASSFRLLNTEAFF; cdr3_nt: TGTGCCAGCAGCTTTAGACTGCTGAACACTGAAGCTTTCTTT
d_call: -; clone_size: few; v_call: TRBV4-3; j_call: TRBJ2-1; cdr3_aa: CASSQVPVVSYNEQFF; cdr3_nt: TGCGCCAGCAGCCAAGTTCCGGTCGTCTCCTACAATGAGCAGTTCTTC
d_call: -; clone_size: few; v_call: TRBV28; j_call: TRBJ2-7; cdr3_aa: CASSLLNRDAYEQYF; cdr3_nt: TGTGCCAGCAGTCTTCTGAACAGGGACGCCTACGAGCAGTACTTC
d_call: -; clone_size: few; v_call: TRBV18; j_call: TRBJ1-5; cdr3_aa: CASSPRQGSSNQPQHF; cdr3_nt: TGTGCCAGCTCACCACGGCAGGGAAGTAGCAATCAGCCCCAGCATTTT
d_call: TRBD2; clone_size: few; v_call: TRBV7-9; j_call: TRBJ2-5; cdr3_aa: CASSPRTSGLETQYF; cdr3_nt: TGTGCCAGCAGCCCTCGGACTAGCGGGTTGGAGACCCAGTACTTC
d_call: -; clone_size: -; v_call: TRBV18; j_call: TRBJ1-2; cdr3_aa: CASSPPGWSGYTF; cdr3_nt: TGTGCCAGCTCACCACCGGGATGGTCTGGCTACACCTTC
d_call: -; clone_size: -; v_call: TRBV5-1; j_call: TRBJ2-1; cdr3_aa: CASSPTLAYEQFF; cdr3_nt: TGCGCCAGCAGCCCCACCCTCGCGTATGAGCAGTTCTTC
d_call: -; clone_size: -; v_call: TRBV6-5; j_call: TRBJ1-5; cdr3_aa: CASRLGGGGNQPQHF; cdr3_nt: TGTGCCAGCAGACTCGGTGGAGGGGGCAATCAGCCCCAGCATTTT
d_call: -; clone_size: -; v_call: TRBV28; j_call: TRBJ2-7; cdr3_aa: CATSDSREQYF; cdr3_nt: TGTGCCACTTCGGACAGTCGCGAGCAGTACTTC
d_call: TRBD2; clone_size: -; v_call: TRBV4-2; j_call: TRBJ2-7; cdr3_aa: CASSRASGDHEQYF; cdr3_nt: TGTGCCAGCAGCCGGGCTAGCGGGGATCACGAGCAGTACTTC
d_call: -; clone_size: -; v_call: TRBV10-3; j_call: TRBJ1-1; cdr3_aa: CAISESRQNTEAFF; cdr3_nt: TGTGCCATCAGTGAGTCGAGGCAGAACACTGAAGCTTTCTTT
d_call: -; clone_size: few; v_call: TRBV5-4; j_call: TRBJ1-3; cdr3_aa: CASSLQGGGNTIYF; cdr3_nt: TGTGCCAGCAGTCTACAGGGCGGTGGAAACACCATATATTTT
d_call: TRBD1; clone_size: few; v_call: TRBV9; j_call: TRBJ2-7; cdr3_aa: CASSVRPGGPGSYEQYF; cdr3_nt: TGTGCCAGCAGCGTCCGGCCAGGGGGTCCGGGCTCCTACGAGCAGTACTTC
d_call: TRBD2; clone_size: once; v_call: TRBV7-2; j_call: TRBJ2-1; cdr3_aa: CASSFTGTSDYNEQFF; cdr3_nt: TGTGCCAGCAGCTTCACCGGGACTAGCGACTACAATGAGCAGTTCTTC
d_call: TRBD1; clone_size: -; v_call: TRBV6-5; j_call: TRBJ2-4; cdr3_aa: CASSYRGRAKNIQYF; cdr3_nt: TGTGCCAGCAGTTACAGGGGGCGGGCCAAAAACATTCAGTACTTC
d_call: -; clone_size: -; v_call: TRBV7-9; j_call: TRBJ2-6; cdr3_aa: CASSLLDRSSGANVLTF; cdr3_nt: TGTGCCAGCAGCTTACTAGATCGAAGCTCTGGGGCCAACGTCCTGACTTTC
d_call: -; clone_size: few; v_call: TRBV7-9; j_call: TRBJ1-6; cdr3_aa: CASGRREGVGSPLHF; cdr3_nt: TGTGCCAGCGGAAGGAGGGAAGGGGTAGGCTCACCCCTCCACTTT
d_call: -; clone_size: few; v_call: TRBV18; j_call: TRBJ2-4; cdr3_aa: CASPTEYSLAKNIQYF; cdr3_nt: TGTGCCAGCCCGACAGAATATAGCCTAGCCAAAAACATTCAGTACTTC